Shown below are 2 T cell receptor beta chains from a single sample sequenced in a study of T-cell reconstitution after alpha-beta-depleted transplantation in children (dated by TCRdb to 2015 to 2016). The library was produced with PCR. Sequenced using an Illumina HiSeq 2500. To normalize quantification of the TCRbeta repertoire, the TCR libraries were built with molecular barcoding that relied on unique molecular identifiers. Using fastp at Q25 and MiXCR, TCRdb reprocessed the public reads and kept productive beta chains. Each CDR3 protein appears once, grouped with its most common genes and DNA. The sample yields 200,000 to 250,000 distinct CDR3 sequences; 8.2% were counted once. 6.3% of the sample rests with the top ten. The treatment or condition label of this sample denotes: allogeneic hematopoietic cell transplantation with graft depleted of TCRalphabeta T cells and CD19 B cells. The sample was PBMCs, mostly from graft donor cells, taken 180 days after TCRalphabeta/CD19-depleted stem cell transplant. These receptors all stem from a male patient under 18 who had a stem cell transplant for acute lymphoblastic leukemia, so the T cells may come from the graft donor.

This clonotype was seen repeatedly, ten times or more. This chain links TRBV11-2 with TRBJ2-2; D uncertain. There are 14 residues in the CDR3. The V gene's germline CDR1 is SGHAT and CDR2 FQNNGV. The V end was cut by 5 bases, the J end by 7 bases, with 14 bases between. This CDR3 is CASSIPNRRGELFF. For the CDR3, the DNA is TGTGCCAGCAGCATTCCTAACAGACGCGGGGAGCTGTTTTTT.

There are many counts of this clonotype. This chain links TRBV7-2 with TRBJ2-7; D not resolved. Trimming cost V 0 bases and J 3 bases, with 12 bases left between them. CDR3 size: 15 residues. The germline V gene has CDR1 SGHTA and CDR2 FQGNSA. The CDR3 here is CASSLALVTRYEQYF. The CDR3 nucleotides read TGTGCCAGCAGCTTAGCGCTCGTCACCCGCTACGAGCAGTACTTC.